This T cell receptor (beta chain) was retrieved from a study of CD8 T cells in Susac syndrome. Study observations and caveats: The study recognized that its TCR sequencing and HLA analysis covered a relatively small number of individuals.

V was shortened by 5 bases and J by 4 bases, with 11 bases between the two germline ends. The germline V gene encodes CDR1 GTSNPN and CDR2 SVGIG (reference sequence). The CDR3 runs to 12 residues. As for this clonotype: Its cognate antigen is unknown.

The T cells that were sequenced for TCR beta were CD8+ and CD4+ cells from blood. The TEMRA cells underwent FACS enrichment, while the CD8+ and CD4+ T cells underwent negative isolation. When the RNA was reverse transcribed, random hexamers were used with an input of roughly 0.5 to 1 ug. The authors amplified TCR beta CDR3 across 54 Vbeta and 13 Jbeta using immunoSEQ multiplex PCR. TCRdb independently ran MiXCR on the immunoSEQ multiplex PCR reads; one entry per CDR3 protein. There are 100,000 to 150,000 distinct CDR3 sequences in the sample; roughly 94% occur only once, and 0.095% to 0.15% lies in the top ten.

The rearrangement joins TRBV30 to TRBJ2-5; no definite D call. The sample comprised CD4+ T cells from PBMCs. The TCR sequence derives from a human donor with multiple sclerosis. The CDR3 sequence: CAWAIGRETQYF. The CDR3 coding sequence is TGTGCCTGGGCGATAGGCCGAGAGACCCAGTACTTC.